A single sample gave rise to the 22 T cell receptor beta chains below, sequenced in a study of cytomegalovirus exposure and HLA in healthy donors. PCR employed 60 Vbeta and 13 Jbeta primers. Repertoires were generated with immunoSEQ multiplex PCR, while TCRdb's copy carries only in-frame clones and drops some. Of about 31,000 clones listed, roughly 44% are singletons. The specimen was PBMCs. The receptors here all came from a woman aged 50 to 65 in good health and CMV-seronegative.

The V call is TRBV12-5, the J call TRBJ2-1; weak D call: TRBD1 (6 bases). Trimming took off 7 bases at V and 12 bases at J, with 13 bases between the two ends. The CDR3 runs to 11 residues. Germline V gene lookup returns CDR1 LGHNT and CDR2 FRNRAP. The CDR3 sequence: CASALGGRQFF. CDR3 in DNA: TGTGCTAGTGCCCTTGGGGGCAGGCAGTTCTTC.

This clone was counted between two and nine times. This chain connects TRBV20-1 to TRBJ1-4; the D is unclear. V lost 2 bases, J lost 10 bases, and 8 bases lay in between. The CDR3 consists of 11 residues. Germline CDR1 and CDR2: DFQATT and SNEGSKA (reference sequence). The CDR3 here is CSARRESKLFF. The DNA of the CDR3 is TGCAGTGCTAGACGGGAGTCAAAACTGTTTTTT.

This clone has only one observation. The chain recombines TRBV5-6 with TRBJ2-5; TRBD2 agrees at 8 bases. The CDR3 is 17 residues long. The trim removed 0 bases at V and 5 bases at J, leaving 12 bases unmatched. The germline CDR1 and CDR2 sequences are SGHDT and YYEEEE. CDR3 loop: CASSLAGGPGIGETQYF. Here the CDR3 DNA reads TGTGCCAGCAGCTTGGCGGGGGGGCCTGGTATTGGGGAGACCCAGTACTTC.

The sample holds a few counts of this clone. The DNA of the CDR3 is TGTGCCAGCAGTATCTTACAGGACTACGAGCAGTACTTC. Its translation: CASSILQDYEQYF. This chain joins TRBV6-6 and TRBJ2-7; weak D call: TRBD1 (5 bases). The V gene's germline CDR1 is MNHNY and CDR2 SVGAGI (reference sequence). The CDR3 consists of 13 residues. V lost 5 bases and J 3 bases, leaving 11 bases between the germline ends.

The gene calls are TRBV15 and TRBJ2-1, with a weak D call TRBD1 (6 bases). V was clipped by 5 bases and J by 6 bases, with 14 bases between them. CDR3 length: 14 residues. In germline, CDR1 is LNHNV, CDR2 YYDKDF (reference sequence). The CDR3 loop reads CATSVTGYSNEQFF. For the CDR3, the DNA is TGTGCCACCAGCGTAACAGGGTATAGCAATGAGCAGTTCTTC.

The DNA for the CDR3 is TGTGCCAGCAGCTTGGTGGACAGGACCACCGGGGAGCTGTTTTTT. This codes for CASSLVDRTTGELFF. V is TRBV5-6 and J is TRBJ2-2; the match to TRBD1 covers 7 bases. V gave up 0 bases and J gave up 4 bases; unmatched junction bases: 3. The germline V gene encodes CDR1 SGHDT and CDR2 YYEEEE. The CDR3 has 15 residues.

This chain uses TRBV4-1 with TRBJ2-1; 11 nucleotides align to TRBD2. Germline CDR1 and CDR2: MGHRA and YSYEKL. Germline trimming cut 3 bases from V and 7 bases from J; bases unmatched to any gene: 8. The length of the CDR3 is 16 residues. The CDR3 DNA reads TGCGCCAGCAGCCAGCCCTTAGCGGGGGGGCGAAATGAGCAGTTCTTC. Its translation: CASSQPLAGGRNEQFF.

The J gene is TRBJ2-7, the V gene TRBV19; tentative D call: TRBD1 (5 bases). This CDR3 is built from 15 residues. Trimming pared 5 bases from V and 0 bases from J, leaving 14 bases between. Germline V lookup: CDR1 LNHDA, CDR2 SQIVND (reference sequence). This CDR3 is CASSPGRFYSYEQYF. CDR3 nucleotides: TGTGCCAGTAGTCCAGGGCGATTTTACTCCTACGAGCAGTACTTC.

This clone has a handful of counts. The chain has TRBV4-1 and TRBJ2-1, with 7 bases lining up with TRBD2. The CDR3 sequence is 15 residues long. Germline-derived CDR1 and CDR2 are MGHRA and YSYEKL. The V gene end was trimmed by 4 bases and the J gene end by 7 bases; junction bases not matched to a gene: 10. CDR3 nucleotides: TGCGCCAGCAGCCTGGGACTAACCAAGGCGAATGAGCAGTTCTTC. It specifies CASSLGLTKANEQFF.

This clone has a handful of counts. The chain links TRBV5-6 to TRBJ2-7; TRBD1 aligns across 7 bases. CDR1 is SGHDT and CDR2 is YYEEEE in the germline V gene. V lost 6 bases, J lost 4 bases, and 13 bases stayed unmatched. CDR3 size: 15 residues. The CDR3 DNA reads as TGTGCCAGCACGAAATCCGGGACAGCTTATTACGAGCAGTACTTC. Translated, it gives CASTKSGTAYYEQYF.

DNA of the CDR3: TGTGCCAGCAGCGTAGCACAGGGAGTTCACGAGCAGTACTTC. It translates to CASSVAQGVHEQYF. This chain joins TRBV9 and TRBJ2-5, with a weak D call TRBD1 (6 bases). The J call may be faulty, since TRBJ2-7 better matches the DNA end. The length of the CDR3 is 14 residues. Germline-derived CDR1 and CDR2 are SGDLS and YYNGEE.

This chain joins TRBV15 and TRBJ2-5, with a possible D match to TRBD1 (6 bases). The CDR3 is 14 amino acids. Trimming shortened V by 4 bases and J by 0 bases, and 9 bases separated the two germline ends. Germline V gene lookup returns CDR1 LNHNV and CDR2 YYDKDF (reference sequence). The chain's CDR3 is CATSNDRNQETQYF. CDR3 sequence (DNA): TGTGCCACCAGCAATGACAGGAACCAAGAGACCCAGTACTTC.

This clone was seen only a few times. V gene TRBV21-1 combines with J gene TRBJ1-6; the D segment call TRBD1 is taken from the table without a DNA check. TRBV21-1 is flagged as a pseudogene. The CDR3 contains 14 residues. The CDR3 protein is CATKGTGPWLALHF. The CDR3 DNA is TGTGCCACCAAAGGCACAGGACCCTGGTTAGCCCTCCACTTT.

This chain uses TRBV5-4 with TRBJ2-3, with D perhaps TRBD2 (7 bases). V was pared by 4 bases and J by 5 bases, with 14 bases between. This CDR3 has 14 residues. The V gene's germline CDR1 is SGHNT and CDR2 YYREEE (reference sequence). The CDR3 DNA follows: TGTGCCAGCAGCCCCGGACAGCGGGGAGATACGCAGTATTTT. This translates into CASSPGQRGDTQYF. Variable domain in full (rest from reference TRBV5-4 and TRBJ2-3): ETGVTQSPTHLIKTRGQQVTLRCSSQSGHNTVSWYQQALGQGPQFIFQYYREEENGRGNFPPRFSGLQFPNYSSELNVNALELDDSALYLCASSPGQRGDTQYFGPGTRLTVL.

The gene calls are TRBV6-5 and TRBJ2-3; D is unclear. The CDR3 runs to 15 residues. V was cut by 2 bases and J by 0 bases, with 9 bases left in between. Germline CDR1 and CDR2: MNHEY and SVGAGI. The DNA of the CDR3 is TGTGCCAGCAGTTACACCCCGACTAGCACAGATACGCAGTATTTT. Translated, it gives CASSYTPTSTDTQYF.

The V and J genes are TRBV6-5 and TRBJ1-4; possible D gene TRBD1, 5 bases. Trimming cost V 4 bases and J 12 bases, with 15 bases left between them. The CDR3 runs 13 residues. The germline V gene has CDR1 MNHEY and CDR2 SVGAGI. The CDR3 loop is CASSSGGTGELFF. The CDR3 bases are TGTGCCAGCAGTTCGGGGGGAACAGGAGAACTGTTTTTT.

The chain recombines TRBV6-5 with TRBJ2-3; D perhaps matches TRBD2 (5 bases). CDR1 is MNHEY and CDR2 is SVGAGI in the germline V gene. The CDR3 has 12 amino acids. Trimming removed 8 bases from V and 5 bases from J, with 11 bases in between. The CDR3 loop is CASEDAGDTQYF. For the CDR3, the DNA is TGTGCCAGCGAGGATGCGGGAGATACGCAGTATTTT.

This chain connects TRBV4-1 to TRBJ2-2, with D perhaps matching TRBD1 (5 bases). Germline V gene lookup returns CDR1 MGHRA and CDR2 YSYEKL. Between the trimmed V and J ends, which lost 1 base and 2 bases, there was a span of 14 bases. The CDR3 sequence is 17 residues long. CDR3 sequence (DNA): TGCGCCAGCAGCCAAGCTTTCGTAGGGGCTAACACCGGGGAGCTGTTTTTT. Translating gives CASSQAFVGANTGELFF.

This clone appeared a few times. V and J are TRBV27 and TRBJ1-1; D uncertain. Germline-derived CDR1 and CDR2 are MNHEY and SMNVEV (reference sequence). This CDR3 region has 14 residues. The V gene lost 2 bases and the J gene lost 1 base, with 8 bases spanning the gap. The CDR3 loop is CASSLGETNTEAFF. The CDR3 DNA is TGTGCCAGCAGTTTAGGAGAAACGAACACTGAAGCTTTCTTT.

This clone showed up just a few times. V and J are TRBV7-2 and TRBJ2-3; D not certain. The CDR3 is made up of 12 amino acids. From germline, CDR1 is SGHTA and CDR2 FQGNSA. V lost 3 bases and J 5 bases, leaving 6 bases between the germline ends. The CDR3 coding sequence is TGTGCCAGCAGCTTCGGTATAGATACGCAGTATTTT. Protein: CASSFGIDTQYF.

V and J are TRBV6-6 and TRBJ2-5, with TRBD1 matching over 9 bases. The trim removed 4 bases at V and 4 bases at J, leaving 7 bases unmatched. In germline, CDR1 is MNHNY, CDR2 SVGAGI (reference sequence). The CDR3 contains 15 residues. CDR3 residues: CASSWGTGPSETQYF. The DNA for the CDR3 is TGTGCCAGCAGTTGGGGGACAGGGCCCTCAGAGACCCAGTACTTC.

The J gene is TRBJ1-3, the V gene TRBV28, with no clear D. CDR1 is MDHEN and CDR2 is SYDVKM in the germline V gene. The CDR3 loop spans 15 amino acids. Deletions cut 6 bases from V and 4 bases from J, with 16 bases between. The CDR3 loop reads CASSLPAALGNTIYF. DNA for the CDR3: TGTGCCAGCAGCCTCCCGGCGGCACTCGGAAACACCATATATTTT.